These 21 T cell receptor beta chains share one sample of origin, sequenced in a study of molecular identifiers for immune sequencing clone quantification. Using its own MiXCR run on the PCR reads, TCRdb lists one record per CDR3 protein. Seen here are 60,000 to 80,000 distinct CDR3 sequences, 15% to 20% observed once, and the top ten hold approximately 1.5%. The specimen was naive CD8+ T cells from blood, with Jurkat cell RNA spiked in. Documented subset: FACS-sorted CD8+CD4-CCR7+CD45RA+ naive T cells. Every receptor here comes from a human donor in good health. Some libraries in this study had Jurkat cell RNA spiked in.

Ten or more counts support this clonotype. The chain recombines TRBV4-3 with TRBJ2-5; 9 nucleotides align to TRBD2. Germline values: CDR1 LGHNA, CDR2 YSLEER. The CDR3 contains 16 residues. V was pared by 0 bases and J by 5 bases, with 7 bases of the junction left unmatched. The DNA of the CDR3 is TGCGCCAGCAGCCAAGATGTAGCGGGAGAAGAGGAGACCCAGTACTTC. Encoded protein: CASSQDVAGEEETQYF.

This clonotype has ten or more counts. The chain employs TRBV6-5 and TRBJ2-7; D remains ambiguous. This CDR3 comprises 14 residues. Trimming pared 0 bases from V and 2 bases from J, leaving 8 bases between. Per the germline V gene, CDR1 is MNHEY and CDR2 is SVGAGI. CDR3 in DNA: TGTGCCAGCAGTTACTCGAGACGGCCCTACGAGCAGTACTTC. It yields the protein CASSYSRRPYEQYF.

The table lists this clonotype with many counts. The gene calls are TRBV18 and TRBJ2-7; D might be TRBD1 (6 bases). The ends were cut back, 2 bases at V and 2 bases at J, with 16 bases in the middle. Germline CDR1 and CDR2: KGHSH and LQKENI. The length of the CDR3 is 16 residues. CDR3 loop: CASSPRGTAMTYEQYF. CDR3 in DNA: TGTGCCAGCTCACCAAGGGGGACCGCGATGACCTACGAGCAGTACTTC.

This clonotype was detected many times. The chain links TRBV4-1 to TRBJ1-5; no reliable D call. CDR1 is MGHRA and CDR2 is YSYEKL in the germline V gene. This CDR3 spans 13 amino acids. Trimming removed 4 bases at V and 7 bases at J, with 11 bases between. The CDR3 nucleotides are TGCGCCAGCAGCCCTTGGTTAGGGCAGCCCCAGCATTTT. Its translation is CASSPWLGQPQHF.

This clonotype was counted at least ten times. The chain uses TRBV28 and TRBJ2-5, with unresolved D. CDR1 and CDR2 from the germline V gene are MDHEN and SYDVKM. The CDR3 covers 17 residues. With 2 bases removed from V and 0 bases from J, the gap between germline ends came to 16 bases. The CDR3 DNA reads TGTGCCAGCAGTTTAGTTTTGGAGAACATGTACCAAGAGACCCAGTACTTC. Protein product: CASSLVLENMYQETQYF.

A word on this clonotype: A much bigger clone sits one base away, suggesting this may be a read error. The chain carries TRBV19 and TRBJ2-5; no clear D. Germline CDR1 and CDR2: LNHDA and SQIVND (reference sequence). The CDR3 loop spans 13 amino acids. This CDR3 reads CASSITVQEAQYF. The CDR3 DNA sequence: TGTGCCAGTAGTATTACAGTGCAAGAGGCCCAGTACTTC.

By sample fraction, this clonotype is medium-sized (0.01 to 0.1%). The rearrangement joins TRBV7-9 to TRBJ2-7; 7 bases align to TRBD2. This CDR3 has 16 residues. V trimming: 4 bases; J trimming: 2 bases; junction bases outside the gene matches: 11. Germline CDR1 is SEHNR and CDR2 is FQNEAQ (reference sequence). CDR3 in amino acids: CASSSPAAGATYEQYF. CDR3 in DNA: TGTGCCAGCAGCTCACCGGCGGCGGGAGCAACCTACGAGCAGTACTTC.

This clonotype has ten or more counts. This chain links TRBV20-1 with TRBJ2-7; TRBD2 might be the D (6 bases). There are 14 residues in the CDR3. CDR1 is DFQATT and CDR2 is SNEGSKA in the germline V gene (reference sequence). The V and J ends lost 3 bases and 0 bases respectively, with 12 bases between them. DNA of the CDR3: TGCAGTGCTAGTGGCGGGGAGAGCTCCTACGAGCAGTACTTC. Residues: CSASGGESSYEQYF.

This clonotype was observed at least ten times. The chain employs TRBV7-9 and TRBJ2-1; no clear D. V shed 6 bases and J shed 1 base, with 13 bases lying between them. The CDR3 runs 15 residues. CDR1 SEHNR and CDR2 FQNEAQ come from the germline V gene (reference sequence). CDR3 nucleotide sequence: TGTGCCAGCAGTCCTACCACAGAGTCCTACAATGAGCAGTTCTTC. It yields the protein CASSPTTESYNEQFF.

This clonotype was seen more than once but under ten times. At one of its ends the junction is not consistent with the germline gene, which may arise from a read error. J is TRBJ2-1 and V is TRBV2; 8 nucleotides line up with TRBD2. Germline V gives CDR1 SNHLY, CDR2 FYNNEI. The CDR3 length is 16 residues. The CDR3 region has the DNA TGTGCCAGCCAGGAGGGTAGCGGGACGTCCAACAATGGGCAGTTCTTC. Translating it yields CASQEGSGTSNNGQFF.

A note on this clonotype: This may arise from a read error, as a much more abundant clone is one base away. V gene TRBV12-3 or TRBV12-4 combines with J gene TRBJ2-2; D tentatively fits TRBD1 or TRBD2 (5 bases each). This CDR3 is built from 14 residues. The CDR3, as DNA: TGTGCCAGCAGTTCCACACAGGTCACCGGGAAGCTGTTTTTT. Protein: CASSSTQVTGKLFF.

This clonotype was counted ten times or more. The V and J genes are TRBV19 and TRBJ2-2; the match to TRBD2 covers 7 bases. The length of the CDR3 is 16 residues. The germline V gene has CDR1 LNHDA and CDR2 SQIVND (reference sequence). Unmatched junction bases numbered 3, after V lost 2 bases and J lost 0 bases. CDR3 DNA: TGTGCCAGTAGTATAATCCTAGCGGCGAACACCGGGGAGCTGTTTTTT. Its translation: CASSIILAANTGELFF.

Points on this clonotype: Given a much more abundant clone one base away, this may be a read error. Here the CDR3 omits its conserved ending phenylalanine or tryptophan, so a read error is the likely source. The gene calls are TRBV19 and TRBJ1-1; 9 nucleotides align to TRBD1. Per germline, CDR1 LNHDA and CDR2 SQIVND (reference sequence). V shed 6 bases and J 4 bases; nucleotides not matched to a gene: 0. This CDR3 is built from 12 residues. The CDR3 here is CASRTGGTEAFI. CDR3 DNA sequence: TGTGCCAGTAGGACAGGGGGCACTGAAGCTTTCATT.

Remarks on this clonotype: A read error may be the cause here, since a much bigger clone is one base away. The CDR3, as DNA: TGTGCCAGCAGCACCACCTACCTAGCGGAGAGCACCGGGGAGCTGTTTTTT. Protein sequence: CASSTTYLAESTGELFF. The chain couples TRBV4-2 to TRBJ2-2; TRBD2 matches at 7 bases. Germline CDR1 LGHNA, CDR2 YNFKEQ. There are 17 residues in the CDR3. The junction had 13 bases not matched to a gene; V was cut back by 5 bases and J by 4 bases.

The chain combines TRBV11-2 with TRBJ2-7, with 11 nucleotides matching TRBD2. This CDR3 is 14 amino acids long. Trimming took 2 bases from V and 4 from J; bases not matched to a gene: 1. Germline assignment: CDR1 SGHAT and CDR2 FQNNGV. The CDR3 bases are TGTGCCAGCAGCTTAACTAGCGGGAGTTACGAGCAGTACTTC. This translates into CASSLTSGSYEQYF.

This clonotype occurred a few times. This rearrangement joins TRBV30 to TRBJ1-1; the match to TRBD1 covers 7 bases. CDR3 size: 12 residues. Unmatched junction bases numbered 5, after V lost 4 bases and J lost 6 bases. Germline V gene sequence: CDR1 GTSNPN, CDR2 SVGIG (reference sequence). CDR3 nucleotides: TGTGCCTGGACACGGGACAGACCTGAAGCTTTCTTT. It translates to CAWTRDRPEAFF.

This clonotype was detected ten times or more. The chain is built from TRBV7-9 and TRBJ1-6; TRBD1 agrees at 9 bases. Losses at the gene ends were 2 bases for V and 8 bases for J; bases not matched to a gene: 4. Looked up from germline, CDR1 is SEHNR and CDR2 is FQNEAQ (reference sequence). The CDR3 loop spans 15 amino acids. The DNA for the CDR3 is TGTGCCAGCAGCTTAAAGGACAGGGGTGATTCACCCCTCCACTTT. Encoded protein: CASSLKDRGDSPLHF.

On this clonotype: A much larger clone differs by one base, so this may be a read error. V usage is TRBV19 and J usage is TRBJ2-1; D remains ambiguous. Trimming left V 8 bases short and J 7 bases short, with 15 bases between. Germline V gene sequence: CDR1 LNHDA, CDR2 SQIVND (reference sequence). The CDR3 spans 13 residues. In DNA, the CDR3 is TGTGCCAGTGGTTCCGCAGTACAGAATGAGCAGTTCTTC. Translation gives CASGSAVQNEQFF.

In this sample, this clonotype turned up many times. V gene TRBV6-2 or TRBV6-3 combines with J gene TRBJ2-4; 15 nucleotides agree with TRBD2. Trimming removed 6 bases from V and 4 bases from J; junction bases left unmatched: 13. This CDR3 contains 19 residues. Germline CDR1 and CDR2: MNHEY and SVGEGT. CDR3 DNA sequence: TGTGCCAGCAGCCAAGTCCCGGGACTAGCGGGGGGCCAAAAAAACATTCAGTACTTC. Its protein product is CASSQVPGLAGGQKNIQYF.

There are many counts of this clonotype. The chain recombines TRBV12-2 with TRBJ2-4; the table's D call, TRBD2, was not checked against the DNA. TRBV12-2 is a documented pseudogene. There are 15 residues in the CDR3. The DNA for the CDR3 is TGTGCAAGTCGCTTAGTTGCGGGAACCAAAAACATTCAGTACTTC. Its translation: CASRLVAGTKNIQYF.

For this clonotype: A much larger clone differs by one base, so this may be a read error. The chain is built from TRBV20-1 and TRBJ2-3, with 12 bases fitting TRBD2. The V gene end was trimmed by 6 bases and the J gene end by 0 bases; junction bases not matched to a gene: 10. The CDR3 runs 17 residues. Germline V lookup: CDR1 DFQATT, CDR2 SNEGSKA (reference sequence). CDR3: CSATLRTSGISTDTQYF. CDR3 bases: TGCAGTGCCACACTCCGGACTAGCGGGATAAGCACAGATACGCAGTATTTT.